This TCR beta chain was recorded in a study of blood T cell repertoires in COVID-19. Whole-study context: Acute and convalescent COVID-19 samples came from the United States, Italy and Spain.

Per the study methods: Researchers report that nucleated cell counts were estimated from reference gene primer amplification. Sequenced by immunoSEQ multiplex PCR; TCRdb stores in-frame clones only, minus some. V, J and clone size are those of that table, while D and trimming were read from the DNA. The sample yields 150,000 to 180,000 clones, 70% to 85% seen once. Trimming stripped 5 bases from V and 4 bases from J, with 24 bases between. Germline V gene sequence: CDR1 SGHDT, CDR2 YYEEEE. This CDR3 spans 17 amino acids. Sequenced material: peripheral blood. The V gene is TRBV5-6, the J gene TRBJ1-2; possibly TRBD1 for D (5 bases). The origin of this receptor is a man in his fifties or sixties with COVID-19, enrolled during active disease. The DNA for the CDR3 is TGTGCCAGCAGATCGAGCAGGGAGGCCTCCGGTGGCTATGGCTACACCTTC. Translated, it gives CASRSSREASGGYGYTF.